This T cell receptor (beta chain) was sequenced in a study of T cells expressing NK-cell markers. Study in general: In the group of eight sequenced donors, seven were HCMV-seropositive and one was seronegative.

CDR1 is LNHDA and CDR2 is SQIVND in the germline V gene (reference sequence). The CDR3 has 16 residues. TCRdb reanalyzed the 5' RACE reads and collapses them to one entry per CDR3 protein, without DNA. This listing includes roughly 300,000 distinct CDR3 sequences. The TCR originated in a woman between 18 and 70 years old in good health. The chain employs TRBV19 and TRBJ1-3; no DNA is available, so the TRBD1 call from TCRdb remains unchecked. The sample was blood T cells: a sorted CD56 or NKG2C T cell subset, CD4+ or CD8+ T cells, or bulk PBMC T cells (not recorded which). CDR3 region: CASSSPDRRSGNTIYF.